This TCR beta chain was retrieved from a study of blood T cell repertoires in COVID-19. Study background: Material from acute and convalescent COVID-19 was sourced from the United States, Italy and Spain. Sample material is recorded as cDNA or gDNA derived from T cells, B-cell-depleted T cells, or PBMCs.

The CDR3 is 16 amino acids. Germline V gene sequence: CDR1 MNHEY, CDR2 SVGEGT. V lost 5 bases to trimming and J lost 5 bases; unmatched junction nucleotides: 15. In the original analysis: Amplification with reference gene primers provided the estimates of nucleated cell counts. Measured with immunoSEQ multiplex PCR; TCRdb has only the in-frame clones, and not every one. The V and J calls and clone size are taken from that table; D and trimming were inferred from the DNA. In the table there are just over 6,000 clones, around 91% of which are singletons. The sample taken for sequencing was peripheral blood. This sequence joins TRBV6-2 or TRBV6-3 and TRBJ2-7; 7 nucleotides match TRBD2. The receptor comes from a human donor in a cohort sampled during active COVID-19. Here the CDR3 DNA reads TGTGCCAGCAGTCCGTGGTGGGATGGACTAGACAACGAGCAGTACTTC. Translation: CASSPWWDGLDNEQYF.